Shown below are 29 T cell receptor beta chains from a single sample sequenced in a study of T cell responses to AZD1222 COVID-19 vaccine. This table comes from immunoSEQ multiplex PCR, and its TCRdb copy is limited to in-frame clones, with some not included. The data hold 150,000 to 200,000 clones, with 80% to 95% observed a single time. The sequencing here drew on peripheral blood, taken on day 0 of AZD1222 vaccination. The receptors were sampled from an adult in good health.

This clone was recorded once. The chain recombines TRBV27 with TRBJ1-6, with 9 bases aligning to TRBD1. V shed 6 bases, J shed 8 bases, and the junction held 5 bases outside the gene matches. Germline-derived CDR1 and CDR2 are MNHEY and SMNVEV (reference sequence). CDR3 length: 14 amino acids. CDR3 nucleotides: TGTGCCAGCAGACCCGGGACAGGGTATTCACCCCTCCACTTT. Translated, it gives CASRPGTGYSPLHF.

This chain links TRBV24-1 with TRBJ2-1; TRBD1 might be the D (6 bases). CDR1 and CDR2 (germline): KGHDR, SFDVKD. This CDR3 spans 12 amino acids. Trimming stripped 8 bases from V and 8 bases from J, with 12 bases between. The CDR3 nucleotides are TGTGCCACCAATCCTTCAGGGGATGAGCAGTTCTTC. Amino acid sequence: CATNPSGDEQFF.

V gene TRBV11-3 combines with J gene TRBJ2-1, with D uncertain. This CDR3 is 16 amino acids long. V shed 1 base and J shed 1 base, with 11 bases lying between them. The V gene's germline CDR1 is SGHNT and CDR2 YENEEA. The CDR3 DNA reads as TGTGCCAGCAGCTTAGCGGCGGCGGAATCCTACAATGAGCAGTTCTTC. Its translation is CASSLAAAESYNEQFF.

This rearrangement joins TRBV28 to TRBJ1-2; no clear D gene. V lost 2 bases and J 8 bases, leaving 9 bases between the germline ends. CDR1 and CDR2 (germline): MDHEN, SYDVKM. CDR3 length equals 12 residues. The CDR3 sequence: CASSLLYGGYTF. DNA of the CDR3: TGTGCCAGCAGTTTACTCTATGGCGGCTACACCTTC.

The chain recombines TRBV7-9 with TRBJ2-3; 7 bases are shared with TRBD2. There are 14 residues in the CDR3. From germline, CDR1 is SEHNR and CDR2 FQNEAQ (reference sequence). J was trimmed by 12 bases and V by 1 base; bases with no gene match: 10. The CDR3 region is CASSLEWGGVPQYF. The CDR3 bases are TGTGCCAGCAGCTTAGAGTGGGGGGGGGTGCCCCAGTATTTT. Filled out from reference TRBV7-9 and TRBJ2-3, the complete variable domain reads DTGVSQNPRHKITKRGQNVTFRCDPISEHNRLYWYRQTLGQGPEFLTYFQNEAQLEKSRLLSDRFSAERPKGSFSTLEIQRTEQGDSAMYLCASSLEWGGVPQYFGPGTRLTVL.

The chain joins TRBV2 to TRBJ2-7; possibly TRBD1 for D (7 bases). The CDR3 totals 15 residues. V was shortened by 3 bases and J by 4 bases, with 16 bases between the two germline ends. CDR1 SNHLY and CDR2 FYNNEI come from the germline V gene. The CDR3 is CASSDRRQGGYEQYF. CDR3 DNA sequence: TGTGCCAGCAGTGACCGTCGGCAGGGGGGTTACGAGCAGTACTTC.

This clone was picked up one time. The chain joins TRBV19 to TRBJ2-7; no definite D call. This CDR3 is built from 14 residues. The germline CDR1 and CDR2 sequences are LNHDA and SQIVND (reference sequence). V shed 1 base and J shed 3 bases, with 10 bases lying between them. CDR3 sequence (DNA): TGTGCCAGTAGTATAGGTCTCGGGCGCTACGAGCAGTACTTC. Its protein product is CASSIGLGRYEQYF.

The V call is TRBV27, the J call TRBJ2-3; TRBD2 aligns across 11 bases. The CDR3 runs 16 residues. Germline CDR1 and CDR2: MNHEY and SMNVEV (reference sequence). The V segment lost 5 bases and the J segment 1 base; nucleotides outside the gene matches: 5. The DNA for the CDR3 is TGTGCCAGCAGTAAAACTAGCGGGGGAGGCACAGATACGCAGTATTTT. This encodes CASSKTSGGGTDTQYF.

This clone has more than one count but fewer than ten. The chain uses TRBV12-3 or TRBV12-4 and TRBJ1-4; 7 bases line up with TRBD1. The CDR3 is made up of 13 amino acids. V gave up 6 bases and J gave up 7 bases; unmatched junction bases: 5. The DNA of the CDR3 is TGTGCCAGCAGCCGGGGACAGCTTGAAAAACTGTTTTTT. Translation: CASSRGQLEKLFF.

The V call is TRBV28, the J call TRBJ2-7, with D tentatively TRBD1 (5 bases). From germline, CDR1 is MDHEN and CDR2 SYDVKM. The CDR3 is 14 amino acids. V lost 3 bases and J lost 4, with 13 bases in between. CDR3 sequence: CASSLGQGLYEQYF. DNA of the CDR3: TGTGCCAGCAGTTTGGGCCAGGGTCTTTACGAGCAGTACTTC.

This rearrangement joins TRBV23-1 to TRBJ2-7; weak D call: TRBD2 (5 bases). TRBV23-1 is designated an ORF whose function remains uncertain. The V and J ends lost 2 bases and 3 bases respectively, with 5 bases between them. CDR3 length equals 12 residues. The CDR3 DNA reads as TGCGCCAGCAGTCAACGGGGCTACGAGCAGTACTTC. Its protein product is CASSQRGYEQYF.

J is TRBJ1-5 and V is TRBV18; D call uncertain. The germline gives CDR1 KGHSH, CDR2 LQKENI. Trimming removed 2 bases from V and 5 bases from J, with 10 bases in between. The length of the CDR3 is 14 residues. The CDR3 protein is CASSPGTGDQPQHF. In nucleotides, the CDR3 is TGTGCCAGCTCACCAGGTACCGGGGATCAGCCCCAGCATTTT.

The J gene is TRBJ1-1, the V gene TRBV19; D gene ambiguous. Trimming shortened V by 5 bases and J by 0 bases, and 10 bases separated the two germline ends. This CDR3 has 14 residues. In germline, CDR1 is LNHDA, CDR2 SQIVND (reference sequence). The CDR3 nucleotides are TGTGCCAGTAGTCTGTCAGGAATGAACACTGAAGCTTTCTTT. Translation gives CASSLSGMNTEAFF.

The CDR3 DNA reads TGCGCCAGCAGCCAAGTTTCGGGCTCCGGGACAGGGGACCGAACAATATATTTT. Its protein is CASSQVSGSGTGDRTIYF. V is TRBV4-3 and J is TRBJ1-3, with TRBD1 matching over 10 bases. V shed 1 base and J 13 bases; nucleotides not matched to a gene: 19. The CDR3 has 18 amino acids. The germline V gene encodes CDR1 LGHNA and CDR2 YSLEER.

This chain links TRBV7-8 with TRBJ2-7, with 10 positions matching TRBD2. Trimming took 5 bases from V and 4 from J; bases not matched to a gene: 2. This CDR3 comprises 13 residues. CDR1 and CDR2 (germline): SGHVS, FQNEAQ. CDR3 residues: CASSRTSGYEQYF. The CDR3 DNA follows: TGTGCCAGCAGCCGGACTAGCGGATACGAGCAGTACTTC.

The rearrangement uses TRBV4-1 and TRBJ1-2; tentative D call: TRBD1 (6 bases). V dropped 4 bases and J dropped 0 bases, with 12 bases sitting between them. CDR3 length equals 15 residues. Germline CDR1 and CDR2: MGHRA and YSYEKL. The CDR3 here is CASSLHRDPNYGYTF. The DNA of the CDR3 is TGCGCCAGCAGCCTCCACAGGGACCCTAACTATGGCTACACCTTC.

The V gene is TRBV28, the J gene TRBJ1-2; D is uncertain. The germline gives CDR1 MDHEN, CDR2 SYDVKM. The CDR3 is made up of 14 amino acids. V was pared by 6 bases and J by 8 bases, with 19 bases between. The DNA for the CDR3 is TGTGCCAGCAGCCAACCATCTGTCCGAAGAGGCTACACCTTC. Translation gives CASSQPSVRRGYTF.

V and J are TRBV18 and TRBJ1-1; 7 nucleotides line up with TRBD1. V trimming: 3 bases; J trimming: 5 bases; junction bases outside the gene matches: 6. Germline V gene lookup returns CDR1 KGHSH and CDR2 LQKENI. This CDR3 region has 14 residues. In DNA, the CDR3 is TGTGCCAGCTCACCCGACAGGGAGGAAACTGAAGCTTTCTTT. It translates to CASSPDREETEAFF.

The CDR3 coding sequence is TGTGCCAGCAGTTTACAACCGACACCCTCCTACGAGCAGTACTTC. Protein sequence: CASSLQPTPSYEQYF. V gene TRBV27 combines with J gene TRBJ2-7; D gene uncertain. CDR1 is MNHEY and CDR2 is SMNVEV in the germline V gene (reference sequence). The CDR3 sequence is 15 residues long. With 2 bases removed from V and 0 bases from J, the gap between germline ends came to 11 bases.

The V gene is TRBV2, the J gene TRBJ1-2; possible D gene TRBD1, 5 bases. This CDR3 contains 13 residues. The germline V gene has CDR1 SNHLY and CDR2 FYNNEI. V was trimmed by 4 bases and J by 4 bases, leaving 10 bases between them. The CDR3 DNA reads TGTGCCAGCAGTGTCCCAGGGATCTATGGCTACACCTTC. Its protein product is CASSVPGIYGYTF.

The genes are TRBV7-9 and TRBJ1-6, with a tentative D call TRBD1 (6 bases). Trimming left V 5 bases short and J 6 bases short, with 11 bases between. Germline V gene sequence: CDR1 SEHNR, CDR2 FQNEAQ (reference sequence). This CDR3 comprises 14 residues. This chain's CDR3 is CASSPDRFNSPLHF. In nucleotides, the CDR3 is TGTGCCAGCAGCCCTGACAGGTTTAATTCACCCCTCCACTTT.

The V gene is TRBV30, the J gene TRBJ1-1, with a possible D match to TRBD1 (6 bases). V lost 4 bases, J lost 1 base, and 13 bases lay in between. The V gene's germline CDR1 is GTSNPN and CDR2 SVGIG (reference sequence). This CDR3 region has 14 residues. The CDR3 DNA reads as TGTGCCTGGACAAGGCGGGGGGCGAACACTGAAGCTTTCTTT. This translates into CAWTRRGANTEAFF.

The chain employs TRBV2 and TRBJ1-5; a weak D match, TRBD1 (5 bases). V shed 5 bases and J shed 6 bases, with 17 bases lying between them. Germline CDR1 and CDR2: SNHLY and FYNNEI. The length of the CDR3 is 15 residues. This CDR3 is CASSRSGQGGQPQHF. CDR3 coding DNA: TGTGCCAGCAGTCGAAGTGGGCAGGGAGGTCAGCCCCAGCATTTT.

The chain recombines TRBV5-1 with TRBJ1-3, with D unresolved. This CDR3 has 15 amino acids. Per the germline V gene, CDR1 is SGHRS and CDR2 is YFSETQ. Trimming stripped 4 bases from V and 0 bases from J, with 11 bases between. The CDR3 bases are TGCGCCAGCAGCGAGGACGGTAGCTCTGGAAACACCATATATTTT. This encodes CASSEDGSSGNTIYF.

The rearrangement uses TRBV18 and TRBJ2-5; D gene uncertain. Between the trimmed V and J ends, which lost 6 bases and 0 bases, there was a span of 5 bases. This CDR3 has 12 amino acids. CDR1 KGHSH and CDR2 LQKENI come from the germline V gene. CDR3 amino acids: CASSLYQETQYF. The CDR3 DNA reads as TGTGCCAGCTCCCTGTACCAAGAGACCCAGTACTTC.

The genes are TRBV10-3 and TRBJ2-3; 7 bases are a match to TRBD1. Germline CDR1 and CDR2: ENHRY and SYGVKD. The CDR3 extends over 15 amino acids. Unmatched junction bases numbered 6, after V lost 3 bases and J lost 3 bases. The CDR3 reads CAISDGTVDTDTQYF. In DNA, the CDR3 is TGTGCCATCAGTGACGGGACAGTAGATACAGATACGCAGTATTTT.

The rearrangement uses TRBV4-2 and TRBJ1-4, with D possibly TRBD1 on 6 matching bases. Germline-derived CDR1 and CDR2 are LGHNA and YNFKEQ. Trimming took 3 bases from V and 8 from J, leaving 19 bases between them. The CDR3 runs 16 residues. The CDR3 here is CASSQSPGVGGEKLFF. CDR3 bases: TGTGCCAGCAGCCAGAGCCCGGGGGTAGGGGGAGAAAAACTGTTTTTT.

CDR3 nucleotides: TGTGCCAGCAGCTTGGAAGCAGGGGGAAACATTCAGTACTTC. Protein product: CASSLEAGGNIQYF. This chain connects TRBV5-6 to TRBJ2-4; 7 nucleotides agree with TRBD1. V dropped 0 bases and J dropped 6; count of bases not matched to a gene: 3. The germline V gene has CDR1 SGHDT and CDR2 YYEEEE. This CDR3 has 14 residues.

The genes are TRBV14 and TRBJ1-6, with D uncertain. The V end was cut by 1 base, the J end by 3 bases, with 7 bases between. Germline CDR1 SGHDN, CDR2 FVKESK. CDR3 size: 15 residues. Here the CDR3 DNA reads TGTGCCAGCAGCCAAGGGAAGGGCTATAATTCACCCCTCCACTTT. Protein product: CASSQGKGYNSPLHF.